Below, 31 T cell receptor beta chains from the same sample are listed, as sequenced in a study of T cells expressing NK-cell markers. From the 5' RACE reads, TCRdb lists one entry per CDR3 protein and no DNA. Recorded for this sample: about 410,000 distinct CDR3 sequences. Material: blood T cells: a sorted CD56 or NKG2C T cell subset, CD4+ or CD8+ T cells, or bulk PBMC T cells (not recorded which). The receptor set was obtained from a woman between 50 and 59 years old in good health.

This sequence joins TRBV7-2 and TRBJ2-1; TCRdb proposes TRBD1, but this gene call is untestable without DNA. Germline V gene sequence: CDR1 SGHTA, CDR2 FQGNSA. The CDR3 runs to 23 residues. The CDR3 loop reads CASTLGRPPTGGELSRSYNEQFF.

The V gene is TRBV7-7, the J gene TRBJ2-3; the TCRdb D gene call, TRBD2, has no DNA to confirm it. This CDR3 spans 16 amino acids. Germline V CDR1 and CDR2: SSHAT, FNYEAQ (reference sequence). The CDR3 sequence is CASSPGLAGVLDTQYF. Combining the CDR3 with reference TRBV7-7 and TRBJ2-3 gives the whole variable domain GAGVSQSPRYKVTKRGQDVTLRCDPISSHATLYWYQQALGQGPEFLTYFNYEAQPDKSGLPSDRFSAERPEGSISTLTIQRTEQRDSAMYRCASSPGLAGVLDTQYFGPGTRLTVL.

The gene calls are TRBV20-1 and TRBJ2-3; the D call of TRBD2 rests on TCRdb alone, since no DNA is present to check it. Germline loops: CDR1 DFQATT, CDR2 SNEGSKA (reference sequence). The CDR3 extends over 17 amino acids. CDR3 protein: CSAREGRRMRITDTQYF.

The J gene is TRBJ1-5, the V gene TRBV6-2 or TRBV6-3. CDR3 length equals 16 residues. Per germline, CDR1 MNHEY and CDR2 SVGEGT. CDR3 in amino acids: CASNIRGAGGNQPQHF.

The chain combines TRBV20-1 with TRBJ1-1; TCRdb picks TRBD1, but there is no DNA to check that call. This CDR3 has 15 amino acids. Germline values: CDR1 DFQATT, CDR2 SNEGSKA (reference sequence). The CDR3 reads CSARVRQGVNTEAFF.

The rearrangement joins TRBV25-1 to TRBJ1-2; TCRdb gives TRBD1 as the D gene, but with no DNA this cannot be confirmed. Germline CDR1 MGHDK, CDR2 SYGVNS. The CDR3 covers 12 residues. Here the CDR3 reads CASSPGIGGYTF.

V is TRBV4-2 and J is TRBJ2-2; lacking DNA, the TRBD2 call made by TCRdb goes unchecked. Germline CDR1 is LGHNA and CDR2 is YNFKEQ. The CDR3 length is 17 residues. The CDR3 here is CASSQARLAGDTGELFF.

The chain employs TRBV6-2 or TRBV6-3 and TRBJ2-1; without DNA, the TCRdb call of TRBD2 cannot be checked. This CDR3 spans 15 amino acids. CDR1 and CDR2 (germline): MNHEY, SVGEGT. CDR3 in amino acids: CASRRGWTSASEQFF.

V is TRBV11-2 and J is TRBJ2-5; TCRdb designates TRBD2, a call that cannot be tested without DNA. The germline V gene encodes CDR1 SGHAT and CDR2 FQNNGV. The CDR3 runs to 15 residues. The CDR3 sequence is CASSLNPSGRETQYF.

The chain carries TRBV29-1 and TRBJ2-1. Germline-derived CDR1 and CDR2 are SQVTM and ANQGSEA. This CDR3 has 12 residues. CDR3 protein: CSAKSSYNEQFF.

CDR3 sequence reads: CSALPGGDRNQPQHF. The rearrangement links TRBV20-1 to TRBJ1-5; TCRdb names TRBD1, which stays unverified in the absence of DNA. This CDR3 contains 15 residues. The V gene's germline CDR1 is DFQATT and CDR2 SNEGSKA (reference sequence).

The V and J genes are TRBV5-1 and TRBJ1-1; the TCRdb D gene call, TRBD1, has no DNA to confirm it. CDR1 SGHRS and CDR2 YFSETQ come from the germline V gene. This CDR3 contains 13 residues. CDR3 sequence reads: CASSRGSNTEAFF.

The chain combines TRBV6-1 with TRBJ2-1; TCRdb indicates TRBD2, and absent DNA this call remains unverified. Germline V CDR1 and CDR2: MNHNS, SASEGT. The CDR3 spans 13 residues. CDR3: CASQELAVPEQFF.

This chain links TRBV12-5 with TRBJ1-5. This CDR3 comprises 12 residues. In germline, CDR1 is LGHNT, CDR2 FRNRAP. CDR3 region: CASGLEAQPQHF.

J is TRBJ1-2 and V is TRBV9; TCRdb returns TRBD1, unconfirmable since there is no DNA. The CDR3 contains 15 residues. Germline V gene data show CDR1 as SGDLS and CDR2 as YYNGEE. CDR3 sequence reads: CASSVAAQGQSGYTF. Based on the CDR3 plus reference TRBV9 and TRBJ1-2, the full variable domain is DSGVTQTPKHLITATGQRVTLRCSPRSGDLSVYWYQQSLDQGLQFLIQYYNGEERAKGNILERFSAQQFPDLHSELNLSSLELGDSALYFCASSVAAQGQSGYTFGSGTRLTVV.

The V and J genes are TRBV28 and TRBJ2-2; TCRdb's assignment of TRBD1 cannot be checked, as there is no DNA. Germline V gene sequence: CDR1 MDHEN, CDR2 SYDVKM. The CDR3 length is 17 residues. The CDR3 loop is CASSILDRVSSAGELFF.

This chain uses TRBV6-6 with TRBJ2-3; TCRdb proposes TRBD2, but this gene call is untestable without DNA. Germline assignment: CDR1 MNHNY and CDR2 SVGAGI (reference sequence). The CDR3 covers 16 residues. The CDR3: CASSSPASGSTDTQYF.

The J gene is TRBJ2-1, the V gene TRBV4-1; absent DNA, TCRdb's TRBD1 call cannot be checked. Germline loops: CDR1 MGHRA, CDR2 YSYEKL. The CDR3 totals 18 residues. CDR3 sequence reads: CASSQHTGSGSSYNEQFF.

The chain links TRBV5-1 to TRBJ2-2; the TRBD2 assignment by TCRdb is unverifiable without DNA. This CDR3 has 16 residues. Germline loops: CDR1 SGHRS, CDR2 YFSETQ. CDR3 sequence: CASSLAAGAPAGELFF. Complete variable domain (other parts from reference TRBV5-1 and TRBJ2-2): KAGVTQTPRYLIKTRGQQVTLSCSPISGHRSVSWYQQTPGQGLQFLFEYFSETQRNKGNFPGRFSGRQFSNSRSEMNVSTLELGDSALYLCASSLAAGAPAGELFFGEGSRLTVL.

The chain joins TRBV5-1 to TRBJ2-2; TCRdb lists TRBD1, though no DNA is available to test this call. This CDR3 contains 15 residues. The germline V gene encodes CDR1 SGHRS and CDR2 YFSETQ. The CDR3: CASSDRQGNTGELFF.

The chain recombines TRBV7-9 with TRBJ2-1; TCRdb's assignment of TRBD2 cannot be checked, as there is no DNA. Germline-derived CDR1 and CDR2 are SEHNR and FQNEAQ (reference sequence). CDR3 length: 15 amino acids. The chain's CDR3 is CASRSLAGKYNEQFF.

This chain connects TRBV2 to TRBJ1-1. The CDR3 contains 14 residues. In germline, CDR1 is SNHLY, CDR2 FYNNEI. CDR3 residues: CASSSLVPNTEAFF.

V is TRBV11-3 and J is TRBJ2-7; with no DNA, the TCRdb D assignment of TRBD2 cannot be verified. The CDR3 length is 16 residues. Germline-derived CDR1 and CDR2 are SGHNT and YENEEA. The CDR3 loop reads CASSLEGWGLDYEQYF.

V usage is TRBV7-6 and J usage is TRBJ1-5; the TCRdb D gene call, TRBD1, has no DNA to confirm it. CDR1 and CDR2 (germline): SGHVS, FNYEAQ. This CDR3 spans 17 amino acids. CDR3 protein: CASSLDRRWTGTQPQHF.

The J gene is TRBJ1-2, the V gene TRBV29-1; TCRdb calls TRBD1, which cannot be checked without DNA. Germline CDR1 SQVTM, CDR2 ANQGSEA. The length of the CDR3 is 11 residues. The CDR3 here is CSALTGWGYTF.

The rearrangement links TRBV3-1 to TRBJ2-5; TCRdb's D call, TRBD2, is unchecked because there is no DNA. Germline V gene data show CDR1 as LGHDT and CDR2 as YNNKEL (reference sequence). The CDR3 covers 15 residues. CDR3 protein: CASSQGGGLRETQYF.

The rearrangement uses TRBV6-5 and TRBJ2-2; no DNA is available, so the TRBD1 call from TCRdb remains unchecked. The CDR3 totals 15 residues. CDR1 is MNHEY, CDR2 SVGAGI, per germline. The CDR3 sequence is CASSTREAGGGELFF.

The V call is TRBV5-1, the J call TRBJ2-3; lacking DNA, the TRBD2 call made by TCRdb goes unchecked. CDR1 and CDR2 from the germline V gene are SGHRS and YFSETQ. The CDR3 is 18 amino acids. The CDR3 region is CASSLPGLAGVRADTQYF.

The V call is TRBV6-5, the J call TRBJ2-1; TCRdb gives TRBD1 as the D gene, but with no DNA this cannot be confirmed. Looked up from germline, CDR1 is MNHEY and CDR2 is SVGAGI. There are 15 residues in the CDR3. CDR3 region: CASSPDRVPTSEQFF.

The chain combines TRBV29-1 with TRBJ2-3. From germline, CDR1 is SQVTM and CDR2 ANQGSEA. The CDR3 extends over 13 amino acids. The CDR3 region is CSVETQGPDTQYF.

V and J are TRBV5-5 and TRBJ2-2; TCRdb designates TRBD2, a call that cannot be tested without DNA. Germline loops: CDR1 SGHKS, CDR2 YYEKEE (reference sequence). This CDR3 contains 18 residues. The CDR3: CASSLVGAGGSNTGELFF.